Here is one T cell receptor beta chain with its context. This sample was taken from a study of blood T cell repertoires in COVID-19. Study in general: Sources were T cells, B-cell-depleted T cells, or PBMCs; the material itself was cDNA or gDNA.

Germline assignment: CDR1 SGDLS and CDR2 YYNGEE. The CDR3 consists of 13 residues. Trimming stripped 2 bases from V and 2 bases from J, with 7 bases between. How the authors handled the data: Using reference gene primer amplification, nucleated cell counts were estimated. Only in-frame clones appear in the TCRdb table, and some are missing; sequencing was by immunoSEQ multiplex PCR. Clone size and V and J calls were adopted from that table, with D and trimming inferred from the DNA. Here the sample spans around 200,000 clones, roughly 85% being singletons. Sequencing input: peripheral blood. The chain combines TRBV9 with TRBJ1-1, with TRBD1 as a possible D gene (6 bases). This TCR came from a woman of 80 years or more with acute or convalescent COVID-19. CDR3 DNA: TGTGCCAGCAGCGTCAGGGGTAACACTGAAGCTTTCTTT. Amino acids: CASSVRGNTEAFF.